A single sample is the source of the 30 T cell receptor beta chains below, sequenced in a study of blood T cell repertoires in COVID-19. Assay used: immunoSEQ multiplex PCR; TCRdb lists only in-frame clones, some missing. This repertoire shows a few hundred thousand clones, around 91% found once; its top ten account for approximately 9.4%. The sample was PBMCs or T cells enriched from blood (not recorded which). These receptors originate from a woman in her forties who had recovered from COVID-19.

This clone appeared a few times. The genes are TRBV19 and TRBJ2-7; 9 positions agree with TRBD1. V lost 6 bases and J lost 6; bases outside the gene matches: 12. Germline V gene sequence: CDR1 LNHDA, CDR2 SQIVND (reference sequence). The CDR3 is 15 residues long. Here the CDR3 DNA reads TGTGCCAGTAGATCACCGGGACAGGGAATATCCGAGCAGTACTTC. This codes for CASRSPGQGISEQYF.

This chain links TRBV28 with TRBJ1-6; TRBD1 is a possible D gene (5 bases). Germline V CDR1 and CDR2: MDHEN, SYDVKM. Trimming pared 7 bases from V and 5 bases from J, leaving 21 bases between. This CDR3 is 17 amino acids long. CDR3 sequence (DNA): TGTGCCAGCAACTCTCGCGGGGCCCCATCCAATAATTCACCCCTCCACTTT. Amino acids: CASNSRGAPSNNSPLHF. The full variable domain, completed using reference TRBV28 and TRBJ1-6, is DVKVTQSSRYLVKRTGEKVFLECVQDMDHENMFWYRQDPGLGLRLIYFSYDVKMKEKGDIPEGYSVSREKKERFSLILESASTNQTSMYLCASNSRGAPSNNSPLHFGNGTRLTVT.

V and J are TRBV15 and TRBJ2-1; 10 bases match TRBD2. V trimming: 3 bases; J trimming: 8 bases; junction bases outside the gene matches: 4. The CDR3 consists of 14 residues. Germline assignment: CDR1 LNHNV and CDR2 YYDKDF (reference sequence). The CDR3 sequence is CATSRASGGYEQFF. The CDR3 coding sequence is TGTGCCACCAGCAGGGCTAGCGGGGGCTATGAGCAGTTCTTC.

This clone was seen only once. The V call is TRBV19, the J call TRBJ2-2; D is perhaps TRBD2 (7 bases). The CDR3 is 15 residues long. Between the trimmed V and J ends, which lost 3 bases and 4 bases, there was a span of 12 bases. The germline gives CDR1 LNHDA, CDR2 SQIVND (reference sequence). CDR3 nucleotide sequence: TGTGCCAGTAGTATCTCGGGGGGCGGCACCGGGGAGCTGTTTTTT. Its translation is CASSISGGGTGELFF.

In its sample, this clone was seen a few times. V and J are TRBV7-2 and TRBJ2-3; 8 nucleotides align to TRBD2. Trimming cost V 2 bases and J 5 bases; bases outside gene matches: 3. Germline V gene sequence: CDR1 SGHTA, CDR2 FQGNSA. The CDR3 has 14 amino acids. In nucleotides, the CDR3 is TGTGCCAGCAGCTTATGGCGGGAGGTAGATACGCAGTATTTT. The encoded protein is CASSLWREVDTQYF.

V usage is TRBV9 and J usage is TRBJ2-5; perhaps TRBD2 as D (7 bases). Germline CDR1 SGDLS, CDR2 YYNGEE. CDR3 size: 18 residues. V lost 4 bases to trimming and J lost 4 bases, with 26 bases between them. The CDR3 spells CASSPEDSGGLLIETQYF. The CDR3 DNA reads TGTGCCAGCAGCCCAGAGGATTCCGGGGGGCTTCTAATAGAGACCCAGTACTTC.

The rearrangement joins TRBV7-2 to TRBJ1-4; a possible D gene is TRBD1 (5 bases). CDR1 SGHTA and CDR2 FQGNSA come from the germline V gene. CDR3 length equals 14 residues. The V end lost 3 bases, the J end lost 2 bases, and 7 bases lay between the germline ends. CDR3 nucleotide sequence: TGTGCCAGCAGCTTGGGGGGGACTAATGAAAAACTGTTTTTT. The encoded protein is CASSLGGTNEKLFF.

J is TRBJ1-1 and V is TRBV7-9, with 12 bases aligning to TRBD1. This CDR3 has 15 residues. CDR1 and CDR2 from the germline V gene are SEHNR and FQNEAQ (reference sequence). With V trimmed by 5 bases and J by 4 bases, 5 bases remained unmatched. The CDR3, as DNA: TGTGCCAGCAGCCCGGGACAGGGGGCGGTCACTGAAGCTTTCTTT. Translating gives CASSPGQGAVTEAFF.

For this clone: Relative to the germline gene, one junction end is altered; a read error may explain this. The sample has other DNA sequences that encode this CDR3 too. The chain carries TRBV7-8 and TRBJ2-7; 14 positions agree with TRBD2. Germline V gene sequence: CDR1 SGHVS, CDR2 FQNEAQ. This CDR3 has 17 amino acids. This CDR3 reads CASRRGLAGEPFYEQYF. The CDR3 DNA is TGTGCCAGCAGACGGGGACTAGCGGGGGAACCATTCTACGAGCAGTATTTC.

The gene calls are TRBV28 and TRBJ2-1; 10 bases fit TRBD1. Trimming removed 3 bases from V and 10 bases from J; junction bases left unmatched: 18. This CDR3 is 18 amino acids long. Germline CDR1 reads MDHEN; CDR2 reads SYDVKM. CDR3 residues: CASSFAAWTGGGRWEQFF. The CDR3 bases are TGTGCCAGCAGTTTCGCCGCGTGGACAGGGGGAGGACGATGGGAGCAGTTCTTC.

This chain connects TRBV7-9 to TRBJ2-3; possibly TRBD2 for D (6 bases). Per germline, CDR1 SEHNR and CDR2 FQNEAQ (reference sequence). Trimming cost V 2 bases and J 5 bases, with 11 bases left between them. This CDR3 contains 14 residues. In DNA form, the CDR3 reads TGTGCCAGCAGCTTAACGGACGGGGGAGATACGCAGTATTTT. This translates into CASSLTDGGDTQYF.

This sequence joins TRBV23-1 and TRBJ2-7; TRBD2 is a possible D gene (5 bases). TRBV23-1 is sorted into the ORF group, with uncertain function. V dropped 1 base and J dropped 0 bases, with 19 bases sitting between them. The CDR3 totals 18 residues. CDR3 protein: CASSQYPRRLPSSYEQYF. The CDR3 bases are TGCGCCAGCAGTCAATATCCCAGGAGGCTACCGAGCTCCTACGAGCAGTACTTC.

The gene calls are TRBV30 and TRBJ2-3, with 10 bases fitting TRBD2. V shed 3 bases and J 1 base; nucleotides not matched to a gene: 7. CDR1 and CDR2 (germline): GTSNPN, SVGIG (reference sequence). The CDR3 consists of 16 residues. CDR3 residues: CAWRSGTSARTDTQYF. CDR3 in DNA: TGTGCCTGGAGATCCGGGACTAGCGCCCGCACAGATACGCAGTATTTT.

This chain connects TRBV18 to TRBJ2-7, with D tentatively TRBD2 (6 bases). CDR1 KGHSH and CDR2 LQKENI come from the germline V gene. V lost 6 bases and J lost 4, with 16 bases in between. This CDR3 comprises 14 residues. The CDR3 loop reads CASSPPGLVYEQYF. DNA of the CDR3: TGTGCCAGCTCCCCCCCGGGACTGGTGTACGAGCAGTACTTC.

This clone was counted between two and nine times. The chain recombines TRBV11-3 with TRBJ2-5, with 11 bases fitting TRBD2. V shed 1 base, J shed 0 bases, and the junction held 1 base outside the gene matches. Germline CDR1 reads SGHNT; CDR2 reads YENEEA. The CDR3 sequence is 16 residues long. The CDR3 DNA sequence: TGTGCCAGCAGCTTAGGGACTAGCGGGTACCAAGAGACCCAGTACTTC. Its protein is CASSLGTSGYQETQYF.

This rearrangement joins TRBV5-1 to TRBJ2-7, with 12 bases fitting TRBD2. V dropped 3 bases and J dropped 2; count of bases not matched to a gene: 6. CDR1 and CDR2 from the germline V gene are SGHRS and YFSETQ. The length of the CDR3 is 16 residues. CDR3 sequence (DNA): TGCGCCAGCAGCTCGACTAGCGGGAGCCGGCCCTACGAGCAGTACTTC. Its translation is CASSSTSGSRPYEQYF.

V gene TRBV6-5 combines with J gene TRBJ1-4, with TRBD1 matching 10 bases. CDR3 size: 15 residues. The trim removed 6 bases at V and 7 bases at J, leaving 8 bases unmatched. Germline CDR1 and CDR2: MNHEY and SVGAGI. CDR3 DNA sequence: TGTGCCAGCAGGTTACGACAGGGGGCTGTTGAAAAACTGTTTTTT. It translates to CASRLRQGAVEKLFF.

The chain links TRBV29-1 to TRBJ1-2; TRBD1 is a possible D gene (5 bases). This CDR3 comprises 15 residues. The V end was cut by 3 bases, the J end by 4 bases, with 18 bases between. Germline V gene lookup returns CDR1 SQVTM and CDR2 ANQGSEA. CDR3 amino acids: CSVDGDGGLGYGYTF. The CDR3 DNA follows: TGCAGCGTTGACGGCGACGGGGGGTTGGGCTATGGCTACACCTTC.

V gene TRBV7-8 combines with J gene TRBJ2-1; no clear D gene. CDR1 is SGHVS, CDR2 FQNEAQ, per germline. The V and J ends lost 2 bases and 7 bases respectively, with 3 bases between them. CDR3 length: 11 amino acids. CDR3 DNA sequence: TGTGCCAGCAGCTTAATAAATGAGCAGTTCTTC. Its protein is CASSLINEQFF.

V and J are TRBV6-5 and TRBJ1-1; D possibly corresponds to TRBD1 (5 bases). CDR3 length: 12 residues. Per germline, CDR1 MNHEY and CDR2 SVGAGI. Trimming pared 6 bases from V and 5 bases from J, leaving 10 bases between. In DNA, the CDR3 is TGTGCCAGCAGGGGAGGGGATACTGAAGCTTTCTTT. Protein sequence: CASRGGDTEAFF.

V is TRBV19 and J is TRBJ2-7; tentative D call: TRBD2 (5 bases). Germline V CDR1 and CDR2: LNHDA, SQIVND (reference sequence). Trimming stripped 4 bases from V and 2 bases from J, with 21 bases between. The CDR3 contains 17 residues. The CDR3, as DNA: TGTGCCAGTAGTAACCGATTTACGGGGTCCTTAGCCTACGAGCAGTACTTC. Amino acids: CASSNRFTGSLAYEQYF.

V usage is TRBV7-2 and J usage is TRBJ2-5; a weak D match, TRBD2 (5 bases). The CDR3 contains 15 residues. V was cut by 5 bases and J by 1 base, with 14 bases left in between. CDR1 and CDR2 (germline): SGHTA, FQGNSA. CDR3 amino acids: CASSIPLGGQETQYF. Here the CDR3 DNA reads TGTGCCAGCAGCATCCCTCTAGGAGGCCAAGAGACCCAGTACTTC.

The V call is TRBV11-2, the J call TRBJ2-5; D is ambiguous. This CDR3 has 14 amino acids. The V end lost 2 bases, the J end lost 2 bases, and 9 bases lay between the germline ends. Germline CDR1 SGHAT, CDR2 FQNNGV. The CDR3 here is CASSLNSIQETQYF. In nucleotides, the CDR3 is TGTGCCAGCAGCTTAAATAGCATACAAGAGACCCAGTACTTC.

This sequence joins TRBV3-1 (or the pseudogene TRBV3-2) and TRBJ2-7; 10 bases agree with TRBD2. Trimming took 4 bases from V and 2 from J; bases not matched to a gene: 5. The CDR3 has 15 residues. Germline V gene lookup returns CDR1 LGHDT and CDR2 YNNKEL (reference sequence). CDR3 amino acids: CASSLRTSGTYEQYF. The CDR3 DNA follows: TGTGCCAGCAGCCTTCGGACTAGCGGTACCTACGAGCAGTACTTC.

The V and J genes are TRBV19 and TRBJ1-2, with D unresolved. Trimming removed 5 bases at V and 4 bases at J, with 11 bases between. The V gene's germline CDR1 is LNHDA and CDR2 SQIVND (reference sequence). CDR3 length equals 13 residues. This CDR3 is CASSPSVFYGYTF. CDR3 DNA sequence: TGTGCCAGTAGTCCCTCAGTGTTCTATGGCTACACCTTC.

The rearrangement uses TRBV5-6 and TRBJ2-7, with 7 bases matching TRBD1. CDR3 length: 16 residues. Per germline, CDR1 SGHDT and CDR2 YYEEEE. V shed 2 bases, J shed 0 bases, and the junction held 8 bases outside the gene matches. The CDR3, as DNA: TGTGCCAGCAGCTTCACACAGGGGCTCCTCTCCTACGAGCAGTACTTC. It specifies CASSFTQGLLSYEQYF.

V usage is TRBV18 and J usage is TRBJ2-5; the match to TRBD1 covers 9 bases. The ends lost 5 bases at V and 5 bases at J; junction bases unmatched: 3. This CDR3 comprises 13 residues. The germline V gene encodes CDR1 KGHSH and CDR2 LQKENI. CDR3: CASSGQGSETQYF. CDR3 DNA: TGTGCCAGCTCAGGACAGGGGTCCGAGACCCAGTACTTC.

V gene TRBV7-9 combines with J gene TRBJ1-6; 7 bases are shared with TRBD1. Germline values: CDR1 SEHNR, CDR2 FQNEAQ (reference sequence). The CDR3 spans 14 residues. The ends lost 1 base at V and 7 bases at J; junction bases unmatched: 1. The CDR3 DNA follows: TGTGCCAGCAGCTTAGACAGGGGCAATTCACCCCTCCACTTT. Translated, it gives CASSLDRGNSPLHF. Full variable domain (missing parts from reference TRBV7-9 and TRBJ1-6): DTGVSQNPRHKITKRGQNVTFRCDPISEHNRLYWYRQTLGQGPEFLTYFQNEAQLEKSRLLSDRFSAERPKGSFSTLEIQRTEQGDSAMYLCASSLDRGNSPLHFGNGTRLTVT.

The genes are TRBV10-3 and TRBJ2-5, with 10 bases that match TRBD1. CDR3 size: 15 residues. The germline CDR1 and CDR2 sequences are ENHRY and SYGVKD. J lost 5 bases, V lost 2 bases, and 5 bases had no gene match. CDR3 nucleotide sequence: TGTGCCATCAGTGAGGAGACAGGGGGCGGGGAGACCCAGTACTTC. Translated: CAISEETGGGETQYF.

The V gene is TRBV9, the J gene TRBJ1-2, with D possibly TRBD1 on 6 matching bases. The CDR3 runs 14 residues. Germline V lookup: CDR1 SGDLS, CDR2 YYNGEE. V shed 4 bases and J shed 7 bases, with 17 bases lying between them. The CDR3, as DNA: TGTGCCAGCAGCAGAGAAATGACAGGTAGTGGCTACACCTTC. Protein sequence: CASSREMTGSGYTF.